A selection of T cell receptor beta chains follows, all from one sample in a study of CD8 T cells in Susac syndrome. TCRdb analysed the immunoSEQ multiplex PCR reads with MiXCR anew, one entry per CDR3 protein. The sample has about 200,000 distinct CDR3 sequences; over 85% are singletons. Sequenced sample: CD4+ T cells from PBMCs. The source is a human donor in good health. The CDR3 runs from the conserved cysteine through the conserved F or W. Clone sizes are given selectively: once, few, many, or a class where the clone is expanded.

abundance,j_gene,v_gene,len,CDR3aa
-,TRBJ2-3,TRBV29-1,13,CSVEVGGRDTQYF
-,TRBJ2-7,TRBV19,12,CASSTSSYEQYF
-,TRBJ2-7,TRBV29-1,12,CSHEGASNEQYF
-,TRBJ2-1,TRBV28,12,CASSISGREQFF
-,TRBJ2-3,TRBV7-8,13,CASSPTRGGSLYF
-,TRBJ2-7,TRBV20-1,16,CSAVNRRTSSSYEQYF
-,TRBJ1-5,TRBV27,15,CASSRTLDGSQPQHF
-,TRBJ2-1,TRBV29-1,11,CSVELPIEQFF
-,TRBJ2-6,TRBV5-1,16,CASSFQGPSGANVLTF
-,TRBJ2-3,TRBV5-1,14,CASSPGVGTDTQYF
-,TRBJ2-6,TRBV20-1,14,CSASPDPGANVLTF
once,TRBJ1-2,TRBV20-1,13,CSAPGLANYGYTF
few,TRBJ1-1,TRBV20-1,10,CSAGGTEAFF
-,TRBJ1-2,TRBV30,12,CAWSVPGNGYTF
-,TRBJ2-1,TRBV24-1,16,CATSDPTRGGHNEQFF
-,TRBJ2-7,TRBV7-2,13,CASRFRVLDEQYF
-,TRBJ1-2,TRBV20-1,12,CSATTGPFVYTF
-,TRBJ1-1,TRBV12-3/TRBV12-4,13,CASSSGVKTEAFF
-,TRBJ2-3,TRBV27,17,CASRTPGTGVYTDTQYF
-,TRBJ2-5,TRBV29-1,13,CSAGAGGQETQYF
-,TRBJ2-1,TRBV6-2/TRBV6-3,13,CASTPLAYNEQFF
-,TRBJ2-2,TRBV12-3/TRBV12-4,14,CASSYGQGTGELFF
-,TRBJ1-1,TRBV3-1,17,CASRHDQLDGEGTEAFF
once,TRBJ2-3,TRBV12-3/TRBV12-4,16,CASTFLGQGGTDTQYF
-,TRBJ2-3,TRBV2,15,CASARRAGGTDTQYF
-,TRBJ2-3,TRBV30,14,CAWRRVRERDTQYF
-,TRBJ1-1,TRBV20-1,15,CSALDGADLNTEAFF
-,TRBJ1-2,TRBV12-3/TRBV12-4,14,CASSSMTGAYGYTF
-,TRBJ2-3,TRBV7-9,16,CASSLRGGGTTDTQYF
-,TRBJ2-1,TRBV7-9,11,CASSLFDEQFF
once,TRBJ1-2,TRBV7-9,14,CASSSFPANYGYTF
-,TRBJ2-7,TRBV6-2/TRBV6-3,13,CASSWEVLNEQYF
-,TRBJ2-1,TRBV20-1,15,CSARWVGRLYNEQFF
-,TRBJ2-3,TRBV29-1,13,CSARGTGLDTQYF
-,TRBJ2-1,TRBV7-8,17,CASSLGDFLPRWDEQFF
-,TRBJ2-7,TRBV29-1,13,CSVMAGSSYEQYF
-,TRBJ2-7,TRBV6-5,13,CASSYSTGYEQYF
-,TRBJ2-1,TRBV29-1,15,CSVIVGLAFYNEQFF
-,TRBJ1-2,TRBV29-1,14,CSVEVTGRYYGYTF
-,TRBJ1-2,TRBV7-2,13,CASSLRLSYGYTF
-,TRBJ2-1,TRBV30,13,CAYRLSSYNEQFF
-,TRBJ1-1,TRBV14,14,CASSQVTGYTEAFF
-,TRBJ1-2,TRBV12-3/TRBV12-4,14,CASSLNGGGYGYTF
-,TRBJ1-1,TRBV11-1,15,CASSSPTSGNTEAFF
-,TRBJ1-1,TRBV20-1,17,CSARLKSRARVNTEAFF
once,TRBJ2-1,TRBV2,15,CASSPRGTGVNEQFF
-,TRBJ2-5,TRBV10-2,13,CASSESTWETQYF
-,TRBJ2-7,TRBV7-2,14,CASSSGTGAYEQYF
-,TRBJ2-3,TRBV15,15,CATSREGRRTDTQYF
-,TRBJ1-1,TRBV20-1,11,CSAKQAVEAFF